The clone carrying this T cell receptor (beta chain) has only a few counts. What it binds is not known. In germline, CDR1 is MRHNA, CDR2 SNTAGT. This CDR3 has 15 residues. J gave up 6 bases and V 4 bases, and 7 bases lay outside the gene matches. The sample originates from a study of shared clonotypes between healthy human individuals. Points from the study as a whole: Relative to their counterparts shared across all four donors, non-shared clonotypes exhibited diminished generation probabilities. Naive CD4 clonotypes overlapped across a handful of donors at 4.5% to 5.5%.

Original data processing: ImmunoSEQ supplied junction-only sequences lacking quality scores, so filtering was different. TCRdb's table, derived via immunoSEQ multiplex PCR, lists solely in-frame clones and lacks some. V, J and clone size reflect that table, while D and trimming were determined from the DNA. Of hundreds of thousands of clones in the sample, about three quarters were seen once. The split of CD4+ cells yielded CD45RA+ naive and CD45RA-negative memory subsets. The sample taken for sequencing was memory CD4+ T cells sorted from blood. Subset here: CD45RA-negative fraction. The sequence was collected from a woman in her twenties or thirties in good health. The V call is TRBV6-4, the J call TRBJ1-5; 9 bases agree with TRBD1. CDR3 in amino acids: CASSVNGQGSQPQHF. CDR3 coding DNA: TGTGCCAGCAGTGTAAACGGACAGGGGAGTCAGCCCCAGCATTTT.